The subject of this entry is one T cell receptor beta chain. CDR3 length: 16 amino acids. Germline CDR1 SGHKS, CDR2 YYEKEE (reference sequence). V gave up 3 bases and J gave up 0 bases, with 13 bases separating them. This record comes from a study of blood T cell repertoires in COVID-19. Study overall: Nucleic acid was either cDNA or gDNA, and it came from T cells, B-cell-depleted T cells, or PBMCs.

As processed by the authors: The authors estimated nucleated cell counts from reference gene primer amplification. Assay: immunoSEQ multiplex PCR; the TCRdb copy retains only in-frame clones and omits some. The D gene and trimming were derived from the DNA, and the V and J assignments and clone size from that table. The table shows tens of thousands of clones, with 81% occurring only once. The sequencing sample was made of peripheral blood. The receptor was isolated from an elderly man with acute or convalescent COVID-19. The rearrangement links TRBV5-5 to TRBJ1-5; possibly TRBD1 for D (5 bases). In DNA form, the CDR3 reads TGTGCCAGCAGCTCGGAGCGACAGATTAGCAATCAGCCCCAGCATTTT. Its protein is CASSSERQISNQPQHF.